This entry concerns a single T cell receptor beta chain. Its antigen is not known. The data derive from a study of CD8 T cells in Susac syndrome. CDR1 and CDR2 from the germline V gene are SGHDT and YYEEEE. V was shortened by 1 base and J by 4 bases, with 17 bases between the two germline ends. The CDR3 extends over 16 amino acids. The study's findings and limits: As the study acknowledged, the number of individuals in its TCR sequencing and HLA analysis was relatively small.

An input of roughly 0.5 to 1 ug of RNA was subjected to reverse transcription using random hexamers. TCR beta CDR3 was amplified by immunoSEQ covering 54 Vbeta and 13 Jbeta. TCRdb itself ran the immunoSEQ multiplex PCR reads through MiXCR, one entry per CDR3 protein. The sample has 80,000 to 90,000 distinct CDR3 sequences, 85% to 95% seen once. Peripheral blood CD8+ and CD4+ T cells were profiled by TCR beta sequencing. It was healthy donors who served as the controls, matched for age and sex. Sequences were obtained from CD8+ T cells from PBMCs. The chain links TRBV5-6 to TRBJ1-2; TRBD1 might be the D (6 bases). The TCR was taken from a human donor in good health. CDR3 bases: TGTGCCAGCAGCTTGTTTGCAGGGGCGCCGGGCTATGGCTACACCTTC. Protein: CASSLFAGAPGYGYTF.